The following is a TCR beta chain sequence with its context. These data are taken from a study of blood T cells in healthy people across ages. The CDR3 covers 15 residues. From germline, CDR1 is DFQATT and CDR2 SNEGSKA (reference sequence). Trimming removed 3 bases from V and 5 bases from J; junction bases left unmatched: 9. A second PCR of 7 to 11 cycles used a sample-barcoded 5' primer and a J-beta primer mix. A 12-random-nucleotide template-switch adaptor tagged each cDNA molecule. In TCRdb, the 5' RACE reads were re-called with MiXCR into one record per CDR3 protein. The table shows roughly 1.6 million distinct CDR3 sequences, with 30% to 40% occurring only once.

Sequenced: blood. The TCR originated in a woman in her twenties or thirties in good health. This rearrangement joins TRBV20-1 to TRBJ2-1; 8 nucleotides line up with TRBD2. The CDR3 DNA sequence: TGCAGTGCTAGGCTGGCGGGAGGTAACAACAATGAGCAGTTCTTC. Its protein product is CSARLAGGNNNEQFF.